These T cell receptor beta chains were read from a single sample in a study of Ad26.COV2.S vaccination and SARS-CoV-2 variants. The assay was immunoSEQ multiplex PCR, and TCRdb's table has in-frame clones only and misses some. The sample has around 400,000 clones, about 80% seen once. The specimen was peripheral blood, collected in a trial of Ad26.COV2.S vaccine versus placebo. The origin of the receptors is a person aged 18 to 65 who received the Ad26.COV2.S COVID-19 vaccine or a placebo. The CDR3 runs from the conserved cysteine through the conserved F or W. The order of the fields is clone size, J gene, D gene, V gene, CDR3 DNA, CDR3 protein. A D gene is named only where the DNA matches it firmly. The size field is filled for only some rows; it gives once, few, many or a size class.

size: .
J: TRBJ2-7
D: TRBD1
V: TRBV7-2
DNA: TGTGCCAGCAGCTCCACCAGGGACAGCCCCTACGAGCAGTACTTC
CDR3: CASSSTRDSPYEQYF

size: .
J: TRBJ2-2
D: .
V: TRBV5-1
DNA: TGCGCCAGCAGCTTGGTTGGGTCTGAGACCGGGGAGCTGTTTTTT
CDR3: CASSLVGSETGELFF

size: .
J: TRBJ2-3
D: TRBD2
V: TRBV4-1
DNA: TGCGCCAGCAGCCAAGTCGGAGGGGGACTAGCAACAGATACGCAGTATTTT
CDR3: CASSQVGGGLATDTQYF

size: .
J: TRBJ2-5
D: .
V: TRBV29-1
DNA: TGCAGCGGTGAGGGGTCTCAAGAGACCCAGTACTTC
CDR3: CSGEGSQETQYF

size: few
J: TRBJ1-6
D: .
V: TRBV5-4
DNA: TGTGCCAGCAGCTTGGCCGAGGGGGGAGGGGATTCACCCCTCCACTTT
CDR3: CASSLAEGGGDSPLHF

size: .
J: TRBJ2-2
D: .
V: TRBV18
DNA: TGTGCCAGCTCACCACGGCAGGTCGCGAACACCGGGGAGCTGTTTTTT
CDR3: CASSPRQVANTGELFF

size: .
J: TRBJ1-3
D: TRBD1
V: TRBV2
DNA: TGTGCCAGCAGTGGGGGACAGGGCCTCCTCTCTGGAAACACCATATATTTT
CDR3: CASSGGQGLLSGNTIYF

size: few
J: TRBJ2-7
D: TRBD1
V: TRBV7-8
DNA: TGTGCCAGCAGCTTAGCCAGGGGGCTCCCAACCTACGAGCAGTACTTC
CDR3: CASSLARGLPTYEQYF

size: once
J: TRBJ2-1
D: TRBD2
V: TRBV3-1/TRBV3-2
DNA: TGTGCCAGCAGCCAAGATATAACTAGCGGGAGATTGGAGCAGTTCTTC
CDR3: CASSQDITSGRLEQFF

size: .
J: TRBJ2-2
D: TRBD2
V: TRBV11-3
DNA: TGTGCCAGCAGCTTGGGGGGCGGGAGGGCCCGAACCGGGGAGCTGTTTTTT
CDR3: CASSLGGGRARTGELFF

size: .
J: TRBJ2-3
D: TRBD2
V: TRBV5-1
DNA: TGCGCCAGCAGCTTGGCCTTGACTAGCCGCCCAGATACGCAGTATTTT
CDR3: CASSLALTSRPDTQYF

size: .
J: TRBJ1-2
D: .
V: TRBV6-5
DNA: TGTGCCAGCAGTCGACAGATTAATTTCTATGGCTACACCTTC
CDR3: CASSRQINFYGYTF

size: once
J: TRBJ2-1
D: TRBD1
V: TRBV7-2
DNA: TGTGCCAGCAGACATGGGACAGGGTCTCTCAATGAGCAGTTCTTC
CDR3: CASRHGTGSLNEQFF

size: .
J: TRBJ2-2
D: TRBD2
V: TRBV27
DNA: TGTGCCAGCAGCTATAGCGGGGCCTCCGGGGAGCTGTTTTTT
CDR3: CASSYSGASGELFF

size: .
J: TRBJ1-4
D: .
V: TRBV2
DNA: TGTGCCTCCCGGTCGGCCCGTAATGAAAAACTGTTTTTT
CDR3: CASRSARNEKLFF

size: once
J: TRBJ2-3
D: .
V: TRBV29-1
DNA: TGCAGCGTAGATACAGGGTCGTCCCGCACAGATACGCAGTATTTT
CDR3: CSVDTGSSRTDTQYF

size: .
J: TRBJ2-4
D: .
V: TRBV5-6
DNA: TGTGCCAGCAGCCTGGGGGGCGTCCTGGCCAAAAACATTCAGTACTTC
CDR3: CASSLGGVLAKNIQYF

size: .
J: TRBJ2-7
D: .
V: TRBV6-2/TRBV6-3
DNA: TGTGCCAGCAGTTACTCGTTGGGGGGGCCGGGGGAGCAGTACTTC
CDR3: CASSYSLGGPGEQYF

size: once
J: TRBJ1-6
D: TRBD1
V: TRBV6-2/TRBV6-3
DNA: TGTGCCAGCAGTCCGATAGGACAGGGGAATTCACCCCTCCACTTT
CDR3: CASSPIGQGNSPLHF

size: .
J: TRBJ1-2
D: TRBD1
V: TRBV5-4
DNA: TGTGCCAGCAGCCCTTGGACAGGGGGAGGTTCTGGCTACACCTTC
CDR3: CASSPWTGGGSGYTF

size: once
J: TRBJ1-2
D: .
V: TRBV27
DNA: TGTGCCAGCAGTCTACGGGATGGAAATACGCGGGGCTATGGCTACACCTTC
CDR3: CASSLRDGNTRGYGYTF

size: .
J: TRBJ1-2
D: .
V: TRBV4-1
DNA: TGCGCCAGCAGCCATAACCAGGGTTTCCTATTCTATGGCTACACCTTC
CDR3: CASSHNQGFLFYGYTF

size: .
J: TRBJ2-7
D: .
V: TRBV5-5
DNA: TGTGCCAGCAGCTTGGGACGATCGGGCTTCTACGAGCAGTACTTC
CDR3: CASSLGRSGFYEQYF

size: .
J: TRBJ2-2
D: TRBD1
V: TRBV5-5
DNA: TGTGCCACCCAGTGGTTGACAGGGCACACCGGGGAGCTGTTTTTT
CDR3: CATQWLTGHTGELFF

size: .
J: TRBJ2-7
D: .
V: TRBV5-1
DNA: TGCGCCAGCGCGGGTTGGGCCGGTTTCTCCTACGAGCAGTACTTC
CDR3: CASAGWAGFSYEQYF

size: .
J: TRBJ2-3
D: TRBD2
V: TRBV7-8
DNA: TGTGCCAGCAGCTTGGGACTAGCGGGGGGGCCTGGAGATACGCAGTATTTT
CDR3: CASSLGLAGGPGDTQYF

size: .
J: TRBJ2-4
D: .
V: TRBV5-6
DNA: TGTGCCAGCAGCCCCCTGAAGCTGGGTGGAGCCAAAAACATTCAGTACTTC
CDR3: CASSPLKLGGAKNIQYF

size: .
J: TRBJ2-1
D: TRBD2
V: TRBV7-9
DNA: TGTGCCAGCACCCCTAGCGGGAGTTCTTACAATGAGCAGTTCTTC
CDR3: CASTPSGSSYNEQFF

size: .
J: TRBJ1-2
D: TRBD1
V: TRBV27
DNA: TGTGCCAGCAGACAGGGGGCCGGGAGATCTAACTATGGCTACACCTTC
CDR3: CASRQGAGRSNYGYTF

size: .
J: TRBJ1-1
D: .
V: TRBV3-1/TRBV3-2
DNA: TGTGCCAGCAGCCAAGATCATGCCCAGGATGAAGCTTTCTTT
CDR3: CASSQDHAQDEAFF

size: .
J: TRBJ2-2
D: .
V: TRBV3-1/TRBV3-2
DNA: TGTGCCAGCCGTCCGTGGGCCGCGAACACCGGGGAGCTGTTTTTT
CDR3: CASRPWAANTGELFF

size: once
J: TRBJ2-4
D: .
V: TRBV19
DNA: TGTGCCAGTAGTATTGTGGGGGACCAAAACATTCAGTACTTC
CDR3: CASSIVGDQNIQYF

size: .
J: TRBJ1-1
D: TRBD1
V: TRBV19
DNA: TGTGCCAGTAACAAGCCTCGACAGGGGCCAAAAGGAAGGGACACTGAAGCTTTCTTT
CDR3: CASNKPRQGPKGRDTEAFF

size: .
J: TRBJ2-3
D: .
V: TRBV2
DNA: TGTGCCAGCAGCTGGACGTTCACAGATACGCAGTATTTT
CDR3: CASSWTFTDTQYF

size: .
J: TRBJ1-1
D: TRBD1
V: TRBV6-5
DNA: TGTGCCAGCATTACGGGACAGGGGTGGGACACTGAAGCTTTCTTT
CDR3: CASITGQGWDTEAFF

size: .
J: TRBJ2-4
D: TRBD2
V: TRBV18
DNA: TGTGCCAGCTCACAGCTAGCGGGCACCGCCAAAAACATTCAGTACTTC
CDR3: CASSQLAGTAKNIQYF

size: .
J: TRBJ2-1
D: TRBD1
V: TRBV7-9
DNA: TGTGCCAGCAGCTTTGGAGTATCCAGGGGGCGCGGGGAGCAGTTCTTC
CDR3: CASSFGVSRGRGEQFF

size: .
J: TRBJ2-5
D: .
V: TRBV5-4
DNA: TGTGCCAGCAGCTCCGTTAGGATCGAAGAGACCCAGTACTTC
CDR3: CASSSVRIEETQYF

size: .
J: TRBJ2-1
D: TRBD1
V: TRBV19
DNA: TGTGCCAGTAGCCCGGACAGGGATAGGAATGAGCAGTTCTTC
CDR3: CASSPDRDRNEQFF

size: .
J: TRBJ2-5
D: TRBD1
V: TRBV18
DNA: TGTGCCAGCTCAACTTTTTCGGGACAGCAAGAGACCCAGTACTTC
CDR3: CASSTFSGQQETQYF